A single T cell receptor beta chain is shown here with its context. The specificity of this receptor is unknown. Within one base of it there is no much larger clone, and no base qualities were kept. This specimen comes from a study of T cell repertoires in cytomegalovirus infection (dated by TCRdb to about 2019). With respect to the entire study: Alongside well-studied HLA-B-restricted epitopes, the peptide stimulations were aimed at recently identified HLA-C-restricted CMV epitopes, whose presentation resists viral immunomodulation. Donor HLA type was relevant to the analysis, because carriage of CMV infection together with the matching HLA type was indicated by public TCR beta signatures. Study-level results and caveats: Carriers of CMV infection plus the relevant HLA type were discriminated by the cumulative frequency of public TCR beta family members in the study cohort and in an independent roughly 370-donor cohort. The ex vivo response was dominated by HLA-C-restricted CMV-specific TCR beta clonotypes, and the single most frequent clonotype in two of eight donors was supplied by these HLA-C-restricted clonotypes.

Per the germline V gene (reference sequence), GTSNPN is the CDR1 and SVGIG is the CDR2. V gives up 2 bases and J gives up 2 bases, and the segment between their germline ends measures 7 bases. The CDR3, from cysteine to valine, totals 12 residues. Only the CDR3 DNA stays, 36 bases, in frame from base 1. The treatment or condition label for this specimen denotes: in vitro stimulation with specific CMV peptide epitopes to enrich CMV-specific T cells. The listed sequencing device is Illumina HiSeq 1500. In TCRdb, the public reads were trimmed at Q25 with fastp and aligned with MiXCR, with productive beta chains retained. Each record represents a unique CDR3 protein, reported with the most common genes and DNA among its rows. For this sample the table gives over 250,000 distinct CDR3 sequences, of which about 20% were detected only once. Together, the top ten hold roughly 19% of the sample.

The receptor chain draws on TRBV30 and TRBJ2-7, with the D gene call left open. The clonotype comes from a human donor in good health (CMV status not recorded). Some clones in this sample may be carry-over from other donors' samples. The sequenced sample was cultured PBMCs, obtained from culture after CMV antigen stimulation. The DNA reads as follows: TGTGCCTGGAGTACTGGAACCTACGAGCAGTACGTC. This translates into CAWSTGTYEQYV.